This T cell receptor (beta chain) was captured in a study of T cell changes during pregnancy in multiple sclerosis. Sequencing was performed with immunoSEQ multiplex PCR; in TCRdb, only in-frame clones are kept and a portion is missing. This table holds tens of thousands of clones, roughly 89% found once. Germline lookup yields CDR1 SGDLS and CDR2 YYNGEE. The J segment lost 1 base and the V segment lost 2 bases, leaving 9 bases of the junction unmatched. The CDR3 has 19 amino acids. The V and J genes are TRBV9 and TRBJ2-6, with 10 bases fitting TRBD1. The sample consisted of peripheral blood, taken after pregnancy. The sequence derives from a female donor in good health, enrolled as a control in a pregnancy study. The CDR3 region is CASSVIPGQGSSGANVLTF. DNA of the CDR3: TGTGCCAGCAGCGTCATTCCGGGACAGGGGTCGTCTGGGGCCAACGTCCTGACTTTC.